What follows are 8 T cell receptor beta chains derived from one specimen sequenced in a study of OX40 agonist ivuxolimab in advanced cancers. Data came from immunoSEQ multiplex PCR; TCRdb stores just in-frame clones and leaves some out. The sample contains 52,000 or so clones, around four fifths of which appear only once. The material was CD4+ or CD8+ T cells sorted from blood, obtained in a trial of the OX40 agonist ivuxolimab. Receptors originate from an adult with an advanced solid tumor such as melanoma, head and neck, liver or kidney cancer.

The rearrangement links TRBV5-4 to TRBJ2-1; TRBD2 aligns across 10 bases. V lost 5 bases to trimming and J lost 0 bases; unmatched junction nucleotides: 8. The CDR3 has 17 amino acids. CDR1 and CDR2 from the germline V gene are SGHNT and YYREEE (reference sequence). This chain's CDR3 is CASSLPGLAYSYNEQFF. CDR3 nucleotide sequence: TGTGCCAGCAGTTTACCGGGACTAGCGTACTCCTACAATGAGCAGTTCTTC.

The V gene is TRBV13, the J gene TRBJ2-4, with unresolved D. Germline loops: CDR1 PRHDT, CDR2 FYEKMQ (reference sequence). This CDR3 is built from 14 residues. Between the trimmed V and J ends, which lost 3 bases and 6 bases, there was a span of 12 bases. CDR3 sequence: CASSFYGPTNIQYF. The CDR3 coding sequence is TGTGCCAGCAGCTTTTACGGACCCACAAACATTCAGTACTTC.

This clone turned up a few times. The chain carries TRBV5-5 and TRBJ1-2; TRBD1 is a possible D gene (5 bases). This CDR3 region has 20 residues. Germline V gives CDR1 SGHKS, CDR2 YYEKEE (reference sequence). V gave up 4 bases and J gave up 0 bases, with 28 bases separating them. The CDR3: CASSTGLRGTADESNYGYTF. Written as DNA, the CDR3 is TGTGCCAGCAGCACTGGCCTACGAGGGACCGCCGACGAGTCTAACTATGGCTACACCTTC.

The gene calls are TRBV7-2 and TRBJ2-7; 9 positions agree with TRBD2. The CDR3 length is 16 residues. CDR1 and CDR2 (germline): SGHTA, FQGNSA. The junction had 10 bases not matched to a gene; V was cut back by 5 bases and J by 2 bases. The CDR3 DNA sequence: TGTGCCAGCAGCCGGGGTCTTGGCGGGGGGGCCTACGAGCAGTACTTC. Protein sequence: CASSRGLGGGAYEQYF.

In nucleotides, the CDR3 is TGCGCCAGCAGCGAACCGGGACAAAGAGCTGGAAACACCATATATTTT. Translation gives CASSEPGQRAGNTIYF. V is TRBV10-1 and J is TRBJ1-3; tentative D call: TRBD1 (6 bases). The CDR3 consists of 16 residues. Germline V gives CDR1 WNHNN, CDR2 SYGVQD (reference sequence). V lost 6 bases and J lost 2, with 17 bases in between.

The rearrangement links TRBV5-1 to TRBJ1-2; 11 nucleotides match TRBD1. Germline V gene sequence: CDR1 SGHRS, CDR2 YFSETQ. The V and J ends lost 0 bases and 4 bases, in that order; junction bases with no gene match: 2. CDR3 length: 15 amino acids. Here the CDR3 DNA reads TGCGCCAGCAGCTTGGGGACAGGGGGCGCCTATGGCTACACCTTC. Translated: CASSLGTGGAYGYTF.

The chain links TRBV7-2 to TRBJ1-1, with TRBD1 identical over 8 bases. The CDR3 is made up of 14 amino acids. V lost 4 bases and J lost 5; bases outside the gene matches: 6. Germline V CDR1 and CDR2: SGHTA, FQGNSA. The CDR3 reads CASSYTGGGTEAFF. The CDR3 DNA reads as TGTGCCAGCAGCTACACAGGGGGTGGGACTGAAGCTTTCTTT.

The CDR3 is CASSDEVFRDRVYGYTF. In DNA form, the CDR3 reads TGTGCCAGCAGTGACGAAGTATTTAGGGACAGGGTTTACGGCTACACCTTC. The chain has TRBV6-4 and TRBJ1-2, with 9 bases matching TRBD1. CDR3 size: 17 residues. From germline, CDR1 is MRHNA and CDR2 SNTAGT. V shed 2 bases and J 8 bases; nucleotides not matched to a gene: 15.